Shown below are 2 T cell receptor beta chains from a single sample sequenced in a study of OX40 agonist ivuxolimab in advanced cancers. Produced via immunoSEQ multiplex PCR; TCRdb's table is partial and in-frame only. This table holds about 44,000 clones, approximately 90% found once. Sequences were derived from CD4+ or CD8+ T cells sorted from blood, sampled in a trial of the OX40 agonist ivuxolimab. Receptors originate from an adult with an advanced solid tumor such as melanoma, head and neck, liver or kidney cancer.

V gene TRBV19 combines with J gene TRBJ2-1; TRBD2 matches 12 bases. J was trimmed by 6 bases and V by 4 bases; bases with no gene match: 7. The germline V gene encodes CDR1 LNHDA and CDR2 SQIVND (reference sequence). The CDR3 is 16 amino acids. As DNA, the CDR3 is TGTGCCAGTAGTACAAGACTAGCGGGAGTTGGCAATGAGCAGTTCTTC. Its protein is CASSTRLAGVGNEQFF. Full variable domain (outside the CDR3, taken from reference TRBV19 and TRBJ2-1): DGGITQSPKYLFRKEGQNVTLSCEQNLNHDAMYWYRQDPGQGLRLIYYSQIVNDFQKGDIAEGYSVSREKKESFPLTVTSAQKNPTAFYLCASSTRLAGVGNEQFFGPGTRLTVL.

The chain joins TRBV19 to TRBJ2-3, with TRBD2 matching over 7 bases. Germline loops: CDR1 LNHDA, CDR2 SQIVND (reference sequence). This CDR3 has 15 amino acids. V was pared by 5 bases and J by 0 bases, with 5 bases of the junction left unmatched. This CDR3 reads CASSSTSASTDTQYF. For the CDR3, the DNA is TGTGCCAGTAGTTCTACTAGCGCGAGCACAGATACGCAGTATTTT.